The 3 T cell receptor beta chains in this list originate from one sample, sequenced in a study of T-cell memory formation after mild COVID-19. TCRdb used MiXCR to reprocess the 5' RACE reads, holding one entry per CDR3 protein. The table shows roughly 150,000 distinct CDR3 sequences, with roughly 15% occurring only once. Material: PBMCs or a T cell subset sorted from them (not recorded which). These TCRs come from an adult woman who had mild COVID-19 (a few samples of this study predate the infection). Cell type and time point are not known.

The V gene is TRBV20-1, the J gene TRBJ2-3; maybe TRBD2 (6 bases). The germline V and J ends were trimmed by 3 bases and 4 bases, with 14 bases remaining between them. CDR1 is DFQATT, CDR2 SNEGSKA, per germline (reference sequence). CDR3 length: 14 residues. The CDR3, as DNA: TGCAGTGCTAGCGGAGGGAGGAGCCCAGATACGCAGTATTTT. As protein: CSASGGRSPDTQYF.

This clonotype was counted a few times. This rearrangement joins TRBV7-9 to TRBJ1-6; 7 positions match TRBD1. J gave up 13 bases and V 0 bases, and 6 bases lay outside the gene matches. The CDR3 consists of 14 residues. Germline-derived CDR1 and CDR2 are SEHNR and FQNEAQ (reference sequence). CDR3 amino acids: CASSLADTGVPLHF. The CDR3 nucleotides read TGTGCCAGCAGCTTAGCGGACACAGGGGTTCCCCTCCACTTT.

This clonotype was counted a few times. The chain links TRBV27 to TRBJ1-2, with D tentatively TRBD1 (6 bases). Germline V lookup: CDR1 MNHEY, CDR2 SMNVEV (reference sequence). V lost 6 bases and J 6 bases, leaving 14 bases between the germline ends. The CDR3 has 13 residues. The CDR3 protein is CASREQGWDGYTF. The CDR3 bases are TGTGCCAGCAGAGAACAGGGATGGGATGGCTACACCTTC.